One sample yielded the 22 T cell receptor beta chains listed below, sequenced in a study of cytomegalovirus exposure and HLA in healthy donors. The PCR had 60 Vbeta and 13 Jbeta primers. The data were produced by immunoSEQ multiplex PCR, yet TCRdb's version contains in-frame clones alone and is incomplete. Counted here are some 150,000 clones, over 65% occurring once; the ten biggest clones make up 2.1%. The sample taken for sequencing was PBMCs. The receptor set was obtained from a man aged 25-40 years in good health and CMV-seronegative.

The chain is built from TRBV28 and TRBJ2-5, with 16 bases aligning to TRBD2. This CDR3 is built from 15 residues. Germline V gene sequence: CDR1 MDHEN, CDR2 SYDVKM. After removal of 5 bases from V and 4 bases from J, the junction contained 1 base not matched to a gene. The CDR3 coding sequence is TGTGCCAGCAGTGGGACTAGCGGGGGGGTAGAGACCCAGTACTTC. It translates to CASSGTSGGVETQYF.

The CDR3 protein is CAIGEVYEQYF. CDR3 DNA sequence: TGTGCCATCGGGGAGGTCTACGAGCAGTACTTC. The rearrangement uses TRBV10-3 and TRBJ2-7; the D gene is possibly TRBD2 (6 bases). Germline-derived CDR1 and CDR2 are ENHRY and SYGVKD. V shed 8 bases and J shed 3 bases, with 8 bases lying between them. CDR3 length: 11 amino acids.

The CDR3 loop is CASSGGGYQETQYF. The CDR3 DNA is TGTGCCAGCAGTGGCGGGGGGTACCAAGAGACCCAGTACTTC. V is TRBV6-5 and J is TRBJ2-5; 8 bases match TRBD2. From germline, CDR1 is MNHEY and CDR2 SVGAGI. This CDR3 has 14 amino acids. The ends lost 5 bases at V and 0 bases at J; junction bases unmatched: 2.

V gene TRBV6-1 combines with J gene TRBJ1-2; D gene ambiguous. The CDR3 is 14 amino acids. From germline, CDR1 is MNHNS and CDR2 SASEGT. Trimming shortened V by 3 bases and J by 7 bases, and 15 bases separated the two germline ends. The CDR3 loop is CASSDEAKDAGYTF. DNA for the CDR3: TGTGCCAGCAGTGACGAGGCTAAGGATGCTGGCTACACCTTC.

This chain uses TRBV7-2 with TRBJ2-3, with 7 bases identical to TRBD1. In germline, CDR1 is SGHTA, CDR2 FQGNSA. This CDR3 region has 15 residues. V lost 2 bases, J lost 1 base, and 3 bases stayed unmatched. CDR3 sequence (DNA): TGTGCCAGCAGCTTAAACACAGGGGGCACAGATACGCAGTATTTT. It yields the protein CASSLNTGGTDTQYF.

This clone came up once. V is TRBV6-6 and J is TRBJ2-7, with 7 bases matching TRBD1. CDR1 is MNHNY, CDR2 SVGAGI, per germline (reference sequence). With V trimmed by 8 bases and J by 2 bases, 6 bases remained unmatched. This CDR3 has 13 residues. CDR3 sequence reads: CASGNRGPYEQYF. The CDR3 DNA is TGTGCCAGCGGCAACAGGGGTCCCTACGAGCAGTACTTC.

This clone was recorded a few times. This CDR3 reads CASSFAQGPTYEQYF. The CDR3 bases are TGTGCCAGCAGCTTCGCGCAGGGGCCGACCTACGAGCAGTACTTC. The chain uses TRBV5-5 and TRBJ2-7, with a tentative D call TRBD1 (6 bases). The germline CDR1 and CDR2 sequences are SGHKS and YYEKEE (reference sequence). The CDR3 is 15 amino acids. Trimming shortened V by 2 bases and J by 2 bases, and 14 bases separated the two germline ends.

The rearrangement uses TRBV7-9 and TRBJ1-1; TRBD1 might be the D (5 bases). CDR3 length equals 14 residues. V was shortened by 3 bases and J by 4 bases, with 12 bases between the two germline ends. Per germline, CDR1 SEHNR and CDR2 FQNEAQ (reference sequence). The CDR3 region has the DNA TGTGCCAGCAGCTTGGCCGGGGGAGGCACTGAAGCTTTCTTT. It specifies CASSLAGGGTEAFF.

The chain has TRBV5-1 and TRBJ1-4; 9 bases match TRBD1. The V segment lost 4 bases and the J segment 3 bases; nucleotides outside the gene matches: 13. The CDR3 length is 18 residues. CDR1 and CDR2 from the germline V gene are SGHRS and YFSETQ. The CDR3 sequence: CASSVGQGLHSPNEKLFF. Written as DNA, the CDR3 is TGCGCCAGCAGCGTTGGACAGGGGCTCCATTCCCCTAATGAAAAACTGTTTTTT. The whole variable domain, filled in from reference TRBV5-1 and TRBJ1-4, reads KAGVTQTPRYLIKTRGQQVTLSCSPISGHRSVSWYQQTPGQGLQFLFEYFSETQRNKGNFPGRFSGRQFSNSRSEMNVSTLELGDSALYLCASSVGQGLHSPNEKLFFGSGTQLSVL.

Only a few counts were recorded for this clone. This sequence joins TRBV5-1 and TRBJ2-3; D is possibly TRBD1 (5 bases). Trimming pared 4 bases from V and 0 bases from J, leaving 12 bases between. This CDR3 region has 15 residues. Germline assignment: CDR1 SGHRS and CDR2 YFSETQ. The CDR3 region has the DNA TGCGCCAGCAGCATGACAGAGCCTAGCACAGATACGCAGTATTTT. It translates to CASSMTEPSTDTQYF.

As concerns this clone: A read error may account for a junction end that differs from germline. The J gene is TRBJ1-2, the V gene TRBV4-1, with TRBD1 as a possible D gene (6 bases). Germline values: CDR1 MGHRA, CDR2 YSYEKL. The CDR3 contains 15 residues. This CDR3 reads CASSQEAGAKLGYPF. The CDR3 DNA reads TGCGCCAGCAGCCAAGAAGCAGGGGCCAAGTTGGGCTACCCCTTC.

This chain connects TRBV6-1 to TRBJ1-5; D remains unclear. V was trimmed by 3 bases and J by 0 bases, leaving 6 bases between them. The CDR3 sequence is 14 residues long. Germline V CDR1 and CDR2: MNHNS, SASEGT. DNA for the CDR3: TGTGCCAGCAGTGATACAAATAGCAATCAGCCCCAGCATTTT. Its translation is CASSDTNSNQPQHF.

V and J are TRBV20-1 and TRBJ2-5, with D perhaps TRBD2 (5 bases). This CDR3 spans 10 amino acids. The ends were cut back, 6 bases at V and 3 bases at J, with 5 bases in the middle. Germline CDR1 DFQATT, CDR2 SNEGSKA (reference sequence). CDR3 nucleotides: TGCAGTGCGCGGGAAGAGACCCAGTACTTC. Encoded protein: CSAREETQYF.

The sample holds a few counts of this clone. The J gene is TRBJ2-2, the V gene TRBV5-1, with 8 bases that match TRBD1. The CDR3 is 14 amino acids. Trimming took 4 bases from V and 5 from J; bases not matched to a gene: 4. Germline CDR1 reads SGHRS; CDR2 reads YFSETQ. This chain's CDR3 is CASSRDRRTGELFF. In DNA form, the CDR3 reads TGCGCCAGCAGCAGGGACAGGCGAACCGGGGAGCTGTTTTTT.

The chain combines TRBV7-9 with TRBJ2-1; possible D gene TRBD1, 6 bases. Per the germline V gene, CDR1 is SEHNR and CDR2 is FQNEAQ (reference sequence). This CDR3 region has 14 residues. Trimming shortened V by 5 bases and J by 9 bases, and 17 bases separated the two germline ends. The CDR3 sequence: CASSPLGAGVEQFF. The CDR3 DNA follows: TGTGCCAGCAGCCCCCTTGGGGCAGGGGTTGAGCAGTTCTTC.

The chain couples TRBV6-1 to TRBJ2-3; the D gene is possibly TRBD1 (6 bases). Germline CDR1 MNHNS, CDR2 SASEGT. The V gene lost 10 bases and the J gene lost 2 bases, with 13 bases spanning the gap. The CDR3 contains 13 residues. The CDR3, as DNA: TGTGCCACCGGAACAGGGATCACAGATACGCAGTATTTT. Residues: CATGTGITDTQYF.

This CDR3 is CASSLVSNTEAFF. CDR3 DNA sequence: TGTGCCAGCAGCTTAGTATCGAACACTGAAGCTTTCTTT. The J gene is TRBJ1-1, the V gene TRBV13; D not certain. CDR3 length equals 13 residues. V was trimmed by 1 base and J by 1 base, leaving 4 bases between them. CDR1 PRHDT and CDR2 FYEKMQ come from the germline V gene (reference sequence). Variable domain in full (rest from reference TRBV13 and TRBJ1-1): AAGVIQSPRHLIKEKRETATLKCYPIPRHDTVYWYQQGPGQDPQFLISFYEKMQSDKGSIPDRFSAQQFSDYHSELNMSSLELGDSALYFCASSLVSNTEAFFGQGTRLTVV.

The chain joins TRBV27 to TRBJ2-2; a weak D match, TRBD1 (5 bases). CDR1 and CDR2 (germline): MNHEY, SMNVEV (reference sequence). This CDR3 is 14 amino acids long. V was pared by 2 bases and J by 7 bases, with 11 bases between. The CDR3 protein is CASSLGQGYGELFF. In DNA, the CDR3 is TGTGCCAGCAGTTTAGGCCAGGGTTACGGGGAGCTGTTTTTT.

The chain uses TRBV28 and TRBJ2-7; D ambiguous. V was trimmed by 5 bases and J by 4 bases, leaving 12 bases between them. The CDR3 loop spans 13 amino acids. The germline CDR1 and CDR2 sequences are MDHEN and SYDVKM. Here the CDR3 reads CASSPPGLYEQYF. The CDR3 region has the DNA TGTGCCAGCAGTCCGCCAGGCTTATACGAGCAGTACTTC.

The CDR3 protein is CASSGTGGQETQYF. The CDR3 DNA sequence: TGTGCCAGCAGCGGGACGGGGGGGCAAGAGACCCAGTACTTC. The genes are TRBV4-2 and TRBJ2-5, with 8 nucleotides matching TRBD2. Unmatched junction bases numbered 4, after V lost 5 bases and J lost 2 bases. CDR1 is LGHNA, CDR2 YNFKEQ, per germline. The CDR3 sequence is 14 residues long.

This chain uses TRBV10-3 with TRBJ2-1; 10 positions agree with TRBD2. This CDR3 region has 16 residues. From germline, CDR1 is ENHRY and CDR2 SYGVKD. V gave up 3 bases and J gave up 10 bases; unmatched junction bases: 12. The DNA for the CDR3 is TGTGCCATCAGTGACCTCGCTACTAGCGGGGCAGGGGAGCAGTTCTTC. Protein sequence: CAISDLATSGAGEQFF.

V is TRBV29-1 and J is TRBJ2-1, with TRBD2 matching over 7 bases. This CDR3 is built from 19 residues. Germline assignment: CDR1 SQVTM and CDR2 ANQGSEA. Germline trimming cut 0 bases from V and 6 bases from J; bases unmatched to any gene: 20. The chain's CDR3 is CSVEDWYASLTSASNEQFF. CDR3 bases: TGCAGCGTTGAAGATTGGTATGCTAGCCTCACTAGCGCTAGCAATGAGCAGTTCTTC.